This TCR beta chain was documented in a study of CXCR3-negative and CXCR3-positive naive CD8 T cells. With UMI labels, 5' RACE was used to prepare the TRB cDNA libraries. TCRdb re-analyzed the 5' RACE reads; it lists each CDR3 protein once, without DNA. In total, the table holds fewer than 90,000 distinct CDR3 sequences. Study-level results: Compared with CXCR3-negative naive cells, CXCR3-positive naive cells showed more hydrophobic TRB CDR3s. Each naive subset displayed comparably high diversity, whereas memory CD8+ cells displayed much lower diversity. The study found that naive CXCR3-negative and CXCR3-positive cells shared TRBV-TRBJ usage, while memory cells differed.

Points on this clonotype: Its antigen is not identified.

Naive CD8+ T cells were CD45RO-CCR7+CD27+CD95-. This CDR3 contains 15 residues. Germline V gene data show CDR1 as DFQATT and CDR2 as SNEGSKA (reference sequence). The clonotype comes from a human donor in good health. Some clones in this sample may be carry-over from other donors' samples. The source material was naive CXCR3+ CD8+ T cells from blood. Subset of the sample: CD45RO-CCR7+CD27+CD95- naive CD8+ T cells expressing CXCR3 (TNR3+). The chain has TRBV20-1 and TRBJ2-1; TCRdb calls TRBD1, which cannot be checked without DNA. The CDR3: CSASSVHRGYNEQFF.